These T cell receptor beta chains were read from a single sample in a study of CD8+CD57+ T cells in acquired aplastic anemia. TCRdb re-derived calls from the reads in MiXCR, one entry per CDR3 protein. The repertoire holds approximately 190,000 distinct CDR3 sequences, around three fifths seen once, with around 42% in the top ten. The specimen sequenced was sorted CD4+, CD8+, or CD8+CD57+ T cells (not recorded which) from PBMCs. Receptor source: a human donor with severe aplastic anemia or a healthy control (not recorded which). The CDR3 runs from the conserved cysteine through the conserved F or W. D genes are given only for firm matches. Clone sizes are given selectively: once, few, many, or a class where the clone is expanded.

CDR3aa: CASSLPDRAGQPQHF
CDR3nt: TGTGCCAGCAGTTTACCGGACAGGGCTGGTCAGCCCCAGCATTTT
v_gene: TRBV6-5
d_gene: TRBD1
j_gene: TRBJ1-5
abundance: .

CDR3aa: CASSSRVIPSYEQYF
CDR3nt: TGTGCCAGCAGCTCCCGGGTTATACCCTCCTACGAGCAGTACTTC
v_gene: TRBV7-8
d_gene: .
j_gene: TRBJ2-7
abundance: .

CDR3aa: CSARPSGVDTGELFF
CDR3nt: TGCAGTGCTAGGCCGAGCGGGGTTGACACCGGGGAGCTGTTTTTT
v_gene: TRBV20-1
d_gene: TRBD2
j_gene: TRBJ2-2
abundance: .

CDR3aa: CASTSGHKETQYF
CDR3nt: TGTGCCAGCACCTCGGGACACAAAGAGACCCAGTACTTC
v_gene: TRBV9
d_gene: .
j_gene: TRBJ2-5
abundance: few

CDR3aa: CASSEGFPPGNTIYF
CDR3nt: TGTGCCAGCAGCGAAGGATTTCCTCCTGGAAACACCATATATTTT
v_gene: TRBV9
d_gene: .
j_gene: TRBJ1-3
abundance: .

CDR3aa: CASSSSSGSSYNEQFF
CDR3nt: TGTGCCAGCAGTTCTTCCAGCGGGAGTTCCTACAATGAGCAGTTCTTC
v_gene: TRBV2
d_gene: TRBD2
j_gene: TRBJ2-1
abundance: .

CDR3aa: CASKRVDGQPQHF
CDR3nt: TGTGCCAGCAAGAGAGTGGACGGCCAGCCCCAGCATTTT
v_gene: TRBV6-6
d_gene: .
j_gene: TRBJ1-5
abundance: once

CDR3aa: CAISQDNSPLHF
CDR3nt: TGTGCCATCAGCCAAGATAATTCACCCCTCCACTTT
v_gene: TRBV10-3
d_gene: .
j_gene: TRBJ1-6
abundance: .

CDR3aa: CASSVAGYEQYF
CDR3nt: TGTGCCAGCAGCGTAGCGGGCTACGAGCAGTACTTC
v_gene: TRBV9
d_gene: .
j_gene: TRBJ2-7
abundance: .

CDR3aa: CATSRAYNEQYF
CDR3nt: TGTGCCACCAGCAGAGCGTACAACGAGCAGTACTTC
v_gene: TRBV15
d_gene: .
j_gene: TRBJ2-7
abundance: .